This entry features one T cell receptor (beta chain) sequence. The sample has other DNA sequences that encode this CDR3 too. These data are taken from a study of blood T cell repertoires in COVID-19. The V end lost 1 base, the J end lost 1 base, and 5 bases lay between the germline ends. Germline V gene lookup returns CDR1 SGDLS and CDR2 YYNGEE. The CDR3 spans 13 residues. In the authors' methods: From reference gene primer amplification, estimates of nucleated cell counts were derived. Data came from immunoSEQ multiplex PCR; TCRdb stores just in-frame clones and leaves some out. V and J calls and clone size are as listed in that table; D and trimming were resolved from the DNA. Found here are 250,000 to 300,000 clones, about nine tenths of them singletons; the top ten hold just under 7%.

The V call is TRBV9, the J call TRBJ2-5; D unclear. The TCR sequence derives from a woman aged 25 to 39 who had recovered from COVID-19. The sequenced sample was peripheral blood. The CDR3 DNA sequence: TGTGCCAGCAGCGTATCGGTCCAAGAGACCCAGTACTTC. Translation gives CASSVSVQETQYF.